What follows are 18 T cell receptor beta chains derived from one specimen sequenced in a study of T-cell reconstitution after alpha-beta-depleted transplantation in children. Preparing the TCRbeta library involved the use of unique molecular identifiers. Each CDR3 protein is one row after TCRdb ran MiXCR on the PCR reads. The profile shows about 610,000 distinct CDR3 sequences, over 25% of them singletons. Sequencing used PBMCs, obtained before TCRalphabeta/CD19-depleted stem cell transplant. All receptors derive from a boy under two years old with Wiskott-Aldrich syndrome, due to receive a stem cell transplant.

This rearrangement joins TRBV7-3 to TRBJ2-2; no clear D gene. The CDR3 contains 12 residues. Trimming cost V 5 bases and J 5 bases, with 6 bases left between them. From germline, CDR1 is SGHTA and CDR2 FQGTGA. The CDR3 protein is CASSHQTGELFF. The DNA of the CDR3 is TGTGCCAGCAGCCATCAGACCGGGGAGCTGTTTTTT.

This clonotype was detected only a few times. A junction boundary mismatches the germline segment, possibly from a read error. V usage is TRBV20-1 and J usage is TRBJ2-1; perhaps TRBD2 as D (6 bases). Germline V gene sequence: CDR1 DFQATT, CDR2 SNEGSKA (reference sequence). The CDR3 has 11 residues. CDR3 in DNA: TGCAGTGCTAGAGTTGAGACTAGAATGTCGTTC. It translates to CSARVETRMSF.

This clonotype has just a few counts. The chain joins TRBV5-1 to TRBJ2-7; 8 bases agree with TRBD1. V shed 4 bases, J shed 3 bases, and the junction held 15 bases outside the gene matches. In germline, CDR1 is SGHRS, CDR2 YFSETQ. CDR3 length: 17 residues. The CDR3, as DNA: TGCGCCAGCAGCCAGAACCAGGACAGGGAACGGGGCTACGAGCAGTACTTC. As protein: CASSQNQDRERGYEQYF. Variable domain in full (rest from reference TRBV5-1 and TRBJ2-7): KAGVTQTPRYLIKTRGQQVTLSCSPISGHRSVSWYQQTPGQGLQFLFEYFSETQRNKGNFPGRFSGRQFSNSRSEMNVSTLELGDSALYLCASSQNQDRERGYEQYFGPGTRLTVT.

This clonotype was detected a few times. The rearrangement uses TRBV5-1 and TRBJ2-1; tentative D call: TRBD2 (5 bases). V gave up 1 base and J gave up 3 bases, with 11 bases separating them. The germline CDR1 and CDR2 sequences are SGHRS and YFSETQ. The CDR3 is made up of 15 amino acids. CDR3 protein: CASSLSFRDYNEQFF. The CDR3 DNA reads TGCGCCAGCAGCTTGTCATTCCGGGACTACAATGAGCAGTTCTTC. The variable domain in full, with the rest retrieved from reference TRBV5-1 and TRBJ2-1, is KAGVTQTPRYLIKTRGQQVTLSCSPISGHRSVSWYQQTPGQGLQFLFEYFSETQRNKGNFPGRFSGRQFSNSRSEMNVSTLELGDSALYLCASSLSFRDYNEQFFGPGTRLTVL.

This clonotype was seen a handful of times. In DNA, the CDR3 is TGTGCCAGCAGCCCTTACAGGGGCACTAACTATGGCTACACCTTC. Protein sequence: CASSPYRGTNYGYTF. The V and J genes are TRBV5-5 and TRBJ1-2, with 7 bases identical to TRBD1. V lost 4 bases to trimming and J lost 0 bases; unmatched junction nucleotides: 6. Germline values: CDR1 SGHKS, CDR2 YYEKEE (reference sequence). CDR3 length equals 15 residues.

This clonotype was counted between two and nine times. This chain connects TRBV29-1 to TRBJ2-5; D gene unclear. The CDR3 loop spans 11 amino acids. Trimming removed 4 bases from V and 3 bases from J, with 6 bases in between. The germline gives CDR1 SQVTM, CDR2 ANQGSEA. The CDR3 protein is CSVAGKETQYF. The CDR3 coding sequence is TGCAGCGTTGCTGGGAAAGAGACCCAGTACTTC.

A few counts support this clonotype. The CDR3 region is CASSELQQFYNEQFF. For the CDR3, the DNA is TGTGCCAGCAGTGAGTTGCAGCAATTCTACAATGAGCAGTTCTTC. The chain has TRBV25-1 and TRBJ2-1, with D hard to call. CDR1 and CDR2 (germline): MGHDK, SYGVNS. The CDR3 consists of 15 residues. Trimming removed 3 bases at V and 3 bases at J, with 12 bases between.

This clonotype has just a few counts. The chain carries TRBV5-1 and TRBJ1-2; D is undetermined. Germline CDR1 is SGHRS and CDR2 is YFSETQ. The CDR3 consists of 14 residues. V lost 4 bases to trimming and J lost 6 bases, with 16 bases between them. The CDR3 reads CASSPVEGRNGYTF. The CDR3 DNA reads TGCGCCAGCAGCCCCGTGGAGGGAAGGAATGGCTACACCTTC.

The V call is TRBV20-1, the J call TRBJ2-7, with 11 bases aligning to TRBD2. This CDR3 has 15 residues. V lost 3 bases and J lost 6; bases outside the gene matches: 10. Looked up from germline, CDR1 is DFQATT and CDR2 is SNEGSKA (reference sequence). CDR3 amino acids: CSASQKTSGTSEQYF. CDR3 nucleotide sequence: TGCAGTGCTAGTCAAAAGACTAGCGGGACTTCCGAGCAGTACTTC.

This clonotype has just a few counts. The V and J genes are TRBV9 and TRBJ2-5; possible D gene TRBD1, 6 bases. Trimming pared 6 bases from V and 5 bases from J, leaving 20 bases between. The CDR3 contains 15 residues. Germline-derived CDR1 and CDR2 are SGDLS and YYNGEE. The CDR3 loop reads CASTSFGTTRETQYF. The CDR3 DNA reads as TGTGCCAGCACCAGTTTTGGGACAACTCGGGAGACCCAGTACTTC.

This chain links TRBV12-3 or TRBV12-4 with TRBJ1-3; 9 bases map to TRBD1. V gave up 5 bases and J gave up 2 bases; unmatched junction bases: 4. The CDR3 covers 15 residues. CDR3 residues: CASSVRTGAGNTIYF. The CDR3 DNA reads as TGTGCCAGCAGTGTCAGGACAGGGGCTGGAAACACCATATATTTT.

The rearrangement joins TRBV11-3 to TRBJ2-2; possibly TRBD2 for D (6 bases). There are 13 residues in the CDR3. The germline V and J ends were trimmed by 8 bases and 7 bases, with 14 bases remaining between them. CDR1 and CDR2 (germline): SGHNT, YENEEA. CDR3 nucleotides: TGTGCCAGCGGTTCCTCGCGGGGCGGGGAGCTGTTTTTT. It specifies CASGSSRGGELFF.

The rearrangement joins TRBV30 to TRBJ1-4; TRBD1 aligns across 7 bases. With V trimmed by 7 bases and J by 7 bases, 9 bases remained unmatched. The CDR3 contains 13 residues. CDR1 and CDR2 from the germline V gene are GTSNPN and SVGIG (reference sequence). This chain's CDR3 is CALTGPLSEKLFF. The CDR3 nucleotides read TGTGCCTTGACAGGGCCCCTAAGTGAAAAACTGTTTTTT.

The rearrangement uses TRBV11-2 and TRBJ1-2; weak D call: TRBD1 (6 bases). Germline V gene sequence: CDR1 SGHAT, CDR2 FQNNGV. V gave up 5 bases and J gave up 6 bases, with 19 bases separating them. The CDR3 is made up of 15 amino acids. CDR3 region: CASSLPTWGADGYTF. The CDR3 nucleotides read TGTGCCAGCAGCCTCCCGACGTGGGGGGCTGATGGCTACACCTTC.

This rearrangement joins TRBV6-1 to TRBJ2-1; 11 bases fit TRBD2. V was clipped by 4 bases and J by 3 bases; unmatched bases: 5. The CDR3 is 16 amino acids. CDR1 is MNHNS, CDR2 SASEGT, per germline. In nucleotides, the CDR3 is TGTGCCAGCAGTGGTAGACTAGCGGGATACTACAATGAGCAGTTCTTC. The encoded protein is CASSGRLAGYYNEQFF.

This chain connects TRBV20-1 to TRBJ1-2, with D uncertain. This CDR3 has 16 amino acids. Germline V gene lookup returns CDR1 DFQATT and CDR2 SNEGSKA (reference sequence). V was clipped by 5 bases and J by 7 bases, with 26 bases between them. As DNA, the CDR3 is TGCAGTGCTCTAAAGGCCGAGACTTCGAGGGCGCTTGGCTACACCTTC. Translation gives CSALKAETSRALGYTF.

This clonotype was counted only a few times. The rearrangement links TRBV5-1 to TRBJ2-1, with 8 bases identical to TRBD2. Looked up from germline, CDR1 is SGHRS and CDR2 is YFSETQ. The V segment lost 4 bases and the J segment 15 bases; nucleotides outside the gene matches: 12. This CDR3 comprises 13 residues. CDR3 in amino acids: CASSLDRGGVGFF. The CDR3 DNA is TGCGCCAGCAGCCTGGACCGGGGGGGCGTGGGGTTCTTC.

This clonotype was recorded a few times. The chain recombines TRBV28 with TRBJ1-2; D uncertain. V shed 7 bases and J shed 10 bases, with 19 bases lying between them. The CDR3 consists of 13 residues. The germline gives CDR1 MDHEN, CDR2 SYDVKM. Written as DNA, the CDR3 is TGTGCCAGCACCCCCCCAGGCAGGCATCCCTACACCTTC. It codes for CASTPPGRHPYTF.